A single sample gave rise to the 5 T cell receptor beta chains below, sequenced in a study of healthy donors' naive CD4 and CD8 T cells (dated by TCRdb to between 2014 and 2017). The data were produced on a 454 GS FLX Titanium. A previously published linear amplification protocol was used to build TCR libraries from roughly 480 ng of total RNA. TCRdb reanalyzed the raw reads on its own, using fastp at Q25 for trimming and MiXCR for clone calling, and kept in-frame beta chains. Rows are combined by CDR3 protein, so each entry shows the most common genes and DNA. Across this sample there are 200,000 or so distinct CDR3 sequences, with about 76% seen only once. 2% to 2.5% of the sample goes to the ten largest clones. Source material: naive CD4+ and CD8+ T cells sorted from blood, pooled from several donors. The cell subset or site label on this specimen signifies: FACS-sorted naive CD4+ (CD45RO-CD45RA+) and naive CD8+ (CD45RA+CD27bright) T cells. Receptors originate from a pool of human donors in good health; the sample pools cells from several healthy donors.

The chain couples TRBV27 to TRBJ2-3; TRBD2 might be the D (5 bases). Germline values: CDR1 MNHEY, CDR2 SMNVEV (reference sequence). This CDR3 is built from 15 residues. Trimming cost V 2 bases and J 4 bases, with 13 bases left between them. The CDR3 is CASSLLSVSADTQYF. The CDR3 DNA is TGTGCCAGCAGTTTACTATCGGTTAGCGCAGATACGCAGTATTTT.

This clonotype was seen a few times. CDR3 DNA sequence: TGCAGCGTTCCCGTCGGCGCTCTTGGCTACACCTTC. Translation gives CSVPVGALGYTF. This chain connects TRBV29-1 to TRBJ1-2; D call uncertain. V lost 5 bases to trimming and J lost 7 bases, with 14 bases between them. CDR1 is SQVTM and CDR2 is ANQGSEA in the germline V gene. The CDR3 spans 12 residues.

V gene TRBV20-1 combines with J gene TRBJ2-1, with 10 positions matching TRBD1. J was trimmed by 6 bases and V by 6 bases; bases with no gene match: 8. This CDR3 is built from 14 residues. In germline, CDR1 is DFQATT, CDR2 SNEGSKA (reference sequence). CDR3 region: CSAGDRGQSNEQFF. Written as DNA, the CDR3 is TGCAGTGCCGGCGACAGGGGGCAGTCCAATGAGCAGTTCTTC.

The J gene is TRBJ1-5, the V gene TRBV2; possible D gene TRBD1, 6 bases. With 7 bases removed from V and 8 bases from J, the gap between germline ends came to 21 bases. The CDR3 has 15 residues. Looked up from germline, CDR1 is SNHLY and CDR2 is FYNNEI. This CDR3 is CASTYRSGTSEPQHF. The CDR3 DNA follows: TGTGCCAGCACGTATCGGTCCGGGACAAGCGAGCCCCAGCATTTT.

The rearrangement joins TRBV29-1 to TRBJ2-7; 11 bases agree with TRBD2. Germline trimming cut 2 bases from V and 2 bases from J; bases unmatched to any gene: 5. In germline, CDR1 is SQVTM, CDR2 ANQGSEA. The length of the CDR3 is 15 residues. The CDR3 sequence is CSVEWGTSGTYEQYF. CDR3 nucleotides: TGCAGCGTTGAATGGGGGACTAGCGGAACCTACGAGCAGTACTTC.